This record covers a single T cell receptor (beta chain). Per germline, CDR1 LGHNA and CDR2 YSLEER. Trimming left V 0 bases short and J 3 bases short, with 11 bases between. The CDR3 covers 15 residues. In the authors' methods: Estimated nucleated cell counts came from reference gene primer amplification. Sequenced by immunoSEQ multiplex PCR; TCRdb stores in-frame clones only, minus some. V and J calls and clone size are those listed in that table; D and trimming were worked out from the DNA. The top ten hold more than 9% of the sample, which has about 52,000 clones, approximately 80% seen once. This entry belongs to a study of blood T cell repertoires in COVID-19. Followed longitudinally, the Seattle patients had been enrolled during active infection.

The chain is built from TRBV4-3 and TRBJ1-2, with D perhaps TRBD1 (6 bases). Sample: peripheral blood. The sequence was obtained from a man older than 75 with COVID-19, enrolled during active disease. The CDR3 DNA is TGCGCCAGCAGCCAAGATTACAGGGTTGACTATGGCTACACCTTC. Translating it yields CASSQDYRVDYGYTF.